The 27 T cell receptor beta chains reported below all come from one sample, sequenced in a study of blood T cell repertoires in COVID-19. Here immunoSEQ multiplex PCR was the method, and the copy in TCRdb shows in-frame clones only, minus some. Among 120,000 or so clones listed, around nine tenths were seen once. Sequenced: peripheral blood. These receptors were collected from a human donor in a cohort sampled during active COVID-19.

The chain carries TRBV12-3 or TRBV12-4 and TRBJ1-4; D is ambiguous. The V end was cut by 3 bases, the J end by 8 bases, with 4 bases between. The CDR3 sequence is 11 residues long. CDR3 sequence reads: CASSLREKLFF. The CDR3 nucleotides are TGTGCCAGCAGTTTGAGAGAAAAACTGTTTTTT.

The rearrangement uses TRBV2 and TRBJ2-5; D might be TRBD1 (5 bases). Trimming stripped 10 bases from V and 7 bases from J, with 19 bases between. The CDR3 length is 13 residues. Germline-derived CDR1 and CDR2 are SNHLY and FYNNEI. The CDR3 DNA is TGTGCCATACCTGACTCAGGTGGGGCGACCCAGTACTTC. Encoded protein: CAIPDSGGATQYF.

The chain carries TRBV14 and TRBJ2-7, with a weak D call TRBD1 (6 bases). Germline CDR1 is SGHDN and CDR2 is FVKESK. Trimming removed 0 bases from V and 7 bases from J, with 16 bases in between. This CDR3 is built from 15 residues. This CDR3 is CASSQDEARGWEQYF. The DNA of the CDR3 is TGTGCCAGCAGCCAAGACGAGGCGAGGGGGTGGGAGCAGTACTTC. Based on the CDR3 plus reference TRBV14 and TRBJ2-7, the full variable domain is EAGVTQFPSHSVIEKGQTVTLRCDPISGHDNLYWYRRVMGKEIKFLLHFVKESKQDESGMPNNRFLAERTGGTYSTLKVQPAELEDSGVYFCASSQDEARGWEQYFGPGTRLTVT.

V usage is TRBV7-9 and J usage is TRBJ2-3, with TRBD2 identical over 15 bases. Germline-derived CDR1 and CDR2 are SEHNR and FQNEAQ (reference sequence). This CDR3 is built from 18 residues. V was clipped by 5 bases and J by 1 base; unmatched bases: 7. CDR3 in amino acids: CASSPGLAGGYGTDTQYF. The DNA for the CDR3 is TGTGCCAGCAGCCCTGGACTAGCGGGAGGGTATGGCACAGATACGCAGTATTTT.

The V call is TRBV11-2, the J call TRBJ1-2; D is possibly TRBD1 (6 bases). The germline V and J ends were trimmed by 4 bases and 2 bases, with 11 bases remaining between them. Germline CDR1 reads SGHAT; CDR2 reads FQNNGV. The CDR3 loop spans 14 amino acids. The CDR3 loop is CASSSTGINYGYTF. The CDR3 region has the DNA TGTGCCAGCAGCTCAACAGGGATAAACTATGGCTACACCTTC. Full variable domain (outside the CDR3, taken from reference TRBV11-2 and TRBJ1-2): EAGVAQSPRYKIIEKRQSVAFWCNPISGHATLYWYQQILGQGPKLLIQFQNNGVVDDSQLPKDRFSAERLKGVDSTLKIQPAKLEDSAVYLCASSSTGINYGYTFGSGTRLTVV.

J is TRBJ1-2 and V is TRBV7-9; D ambiguous. The CDR3 consists of 13 residues. Germline V lookup: CDR1 SEHNR, CDR2 FQNEAQ (reference sequence). V dropped 5 bases and J dropped 5 bases, with 12 bases sitting between them. The CDR3 protein is CASSPGTLYGYTF. The CDR3 region has the DNA TGTGCCAGCAGCCCAGGAACCCTTTATGGCTACACCTTC.

V usage is TRBV3-1 (or the pseudogene TRBV3-2) and J usage is TRBJ2-5; the D gene is possibly TRBD1 (7 bases). From germline, CDR1 is LGHDT and CDR2 YNNKEL (reference sequence). Trimming removed 7 bases from V and 5 bases from J, with 17 bases in between. The CDR3 consists of 14 residues. CDR3 DNA sequence: TGTGCCAGCAACAATCAGGGGGGCACGGAGACCCAGTACTTC. This gives the protein CASNNQGGTETQYF.

The rearrangement uses TRBV5-4 and TRBJ2-2; weak D call: TRBD2 (6 bases). Germline CDR1 and CDR2: SGHNT and YYREEE (reference sequence). CDR3 length: 13 residues. V was pared by 5 bases and J by 5 bases, with 10 bases between. The CDR3 DNA follows: TGTGCCAGCAGAGGAGGAGGGACCGGGGAGCTGTTTTTT. Translated: CASRGGGTGELFF.

The rearrangement joins TRBV19 to TRBJ2-1; D gene uncertain. The germline V gene encodes CDR1 LNHDA and CDR2 SQIVND (reference sequence). The V and J ends lost 6 bases and 4 bases respectively, with 16 bases between them. CDR3 size: 15 residues. The DNA of the CDR3 is TGTGCCAGTAGCCCCGCGATTATGCGTTACAATGAGCAGTTCTTC. Its translation: CASSPAIMRYNEQFF.

This chain uses TRBV7-6 with TRBJ2-7; the match to TRBD2 covers 7 bases. Looked up from germline, CDR1 is SGHVS and CDR2 is FNYEAQ. V shed 3 bases, J shed 6 bases, and the junction held 14 bases outside the gene matches. The CDR3 consists of 16 residues. The CDR3 DNA reads TGTGCCAGCAGCTTGGGGGGGGAGGGCCGGTATAGCGAGCAGTACTTC. It codes for CASSLGGEGRYSEQYF.

This chain uses TRBV19 with TRBJ1-2; TRBD1 matches at 7 bases. The CDR3 spans 11 residues. V gave up 8 bases and J gave up 7 bases; unmatched junction bases: 4. In germline, CDR1 is LNHDA, CDR2 SQIVND (reference sequence). The CDR3 loop reads CASSPGGGYTF. CDR3 sequence (DNA): TGTGCCAGTTCGCCAGGGGGTGGCTACACCTTC.

This chain uses TRBV10-2 with TRBJ1-2, with 9 bases lining up with TRBD1. V shed 4 bases and J 5 bases; nucleotides not matched to a gene: 5. CDR3 length equals 14 residues. CDR1 and CDR2 (germline): WSHSY, SAAADI. DNA for the CDR3: TGCGCCAGCAGTGTACCCGGGACAGGGTATGGCTACACCTTC. This gives the protein CASSVPGTGYGYTF.

The rearrangement uses TRBV6-1 and TRBJ2-3; TRBD2 might be the D (6 bases). V gave up 0 bases and J gave up 2 bases, with 12 bases separating them. CDR1 and CDR2 (germline): MNHNS, SASEGT. This CDR3 is built from 16 residues. This CDR3 reads CASSEAKGGPTDTQYF. DNA of the CDR3: TGTGCCAGCAGTGAAGCGAAGGGAGGACCCACAGATACGCAGTATTTT.

The chain has TRBV5-6 and TRBJ1-5; D call uncertain. Germline V gene lookup returns CDR1 SGHDT and CDR2 YYEEEE. The CDR3 loop spans 14 amino acids. Trimming left V 0 bases short and J 3 bases short, with 7 bases between. The DNA of the CDR3 is TGTGCCAGCAGCTTGGGGTACAACAATCAGCCCCAGCATTTT. Translation gives CASSLGYNNQPQHF. The variable domain in full, completed from reference TRBV5-6 and TRBJ1-5, reads DAGVTQSPTHLIKTRGQQVTLRCSPKSGHDTVSWYQQALGQGPQFIFQYYEEEERQRGNFPDRFSGHQFPNYSSELNVNALLLGDSALYLCASSLGYNNQPQHFGDGTRLSIL.

The chain couples TRBV2 to TRBJ1-1; D unclear. Germline CDR1 is SNHLY and CDR2 is FYNNEI. This CDR3 region has 18 residues. V dropped 3 bases and J dropped 0 bases, with 20 bases sitting between them. DNA of the CDR3: TGTGCCAGCAGTGAGGTCGGATTACTGGGGAGGATGAACACTGAAGCTTTCTTT. Translated: CASSEVGLLGRMNTEAFF.

For the CDR3, the DNA is TGTGCCAGCAGGTCCGGGACAGGGGCCTTAAATGAGCAGTTCTTC. Protein product: CASRSGTGALNEQFF. The V call is TRBV2, the J call TRBJ2-1; 10 bases fit TRBD1. V was clipped by 6 bases and J by 7 bases; unmatched bases: 9. This CDR3 is 15 amino acids long. Germline CDR1 SNHLY, CDR2 FYNNEI.

This clone has a single count. The rearrangement uses TRBV18 and TRBJ2-7, with 8 nucleotides matching TRBD1. There are 13 residues in the CDR3. Germline trimming cut 3 bases from V and 5 bases from J; bases unmatched to any gene: 3. Germline V gene data show CDR1 as KGHSH and CDR2 as LQKENI. The CDR3 region is CASSPTGAHEQYF. Here the CDR3 DNA reads TGTGCCAGCTCACCGACAGGGGCCCACGAGCAGTACTTC.

This chain connects TRBV5-6 to TRBJ2-2; unclear D gene. This CDR3 spans 13 amino acids. In germline, CDR1 is SGHDT, CDR2 YYEEEE. Trimming removed 1 base at V and 4 bases at J, with 5 bases between. The CDR3 sequence: CASSLYRTGELFF. The CDR3 DNA reads TGTGCCAGCAGCTTGTATCGCACCGGGGAGCTGTTTTTT.

The chain uses TRBV9 and TRBJ2-1; TRBD2 matches at 13 bases. The CDR3 covers 20 residues. After removal of 0 bases from V and 0 bases from J, the junction contained 9 bases not matched to a gene. Germline V gene lookup returns CDR1 SGDLS and CDR2 YYNGEE. Here the CDR3 reads CASSVALGRLAGGSYNEQFF. CDR3 coding DNA: TGTGCCAGCAGCGTAGCGTTGGGGAGACTAGCGGGGGGCTCCTACAATGAGCAGTTCTTC.

The chain links TRBV11-2 to TRBJ2-5; the match to TRBD2 covers 8 bases. The J segment lost 7 bases and the V segment lost 6 bases, leaving 16 bases of the junction unmatched. The CDR3 totals 16 residues. Germline V gene lookup returns CDR1 SGHAT and CDR2 FQNNGV. The CDR3 sequence: CASSYDGLARMGTQYF. CDR3 nucleotide sequence: TGTGCCAGCAGTTATGACGGACTAGCCCGAATGGGGACCCAGTACTTC. The variable domain in full, with the rest retrieved from reference TRBV11-2 and TRBJ2-5, is EAGVAQSPRYKIIEKRQSVAFWCNPISGHATLYWYQQILGQGPKLLIQFQNNGVVDDSQLPKDRFSAERLKGVDSTLKIQPAKLEDSAVYLCASSYDGLARMGTQYFGPGTRLLVL.

The V and J genes are TRBV11-2 and TRBJ1-5; 7 bases are shared with TRBD1. This CDR3 region has 17 residues. Germline V gene lookup returns CDR1 SGHAT and CDR2 FQNNGV. The ends lost 1 base at V and 0 bases at J; junction bases unmatched: 6. The CDR3: CASSLGPRGFSNQPQHF. In DNA form, the CDR3 reads TGTGCCAGCAGCTTAGGGCCCAGGGGGTTTAGCAATCAGCCCCAGCATTTT.

This clone was counted once. This chain connects TRBV7-9 to TRBJ1-1; 7 nucleotides agree with TRBD1. This CDR3 contains 14 residues. V dropped 5 bases and J dropped 1; count of bases not matched to a gene: 4. Germline values: CDR1 SEHNR, CDR2 FQNEAQ (reference sequence). The chain's CDR3 is CASSPGQRNTEAFF. For the CDR3, the DNA is TGTGCCAGCAGCCCGGGACAGCGGAACACTGAAGCTTTCTTT. The full variable domain, completed using reference TRBV7-9 and TRBJ1-1, is DTGVSQNPRHKITKRGQNVTFRCDPISEHNRLYWYRQTLGQGPEFLTYFQNEAQLEKSRLLSDRFSAERPKGSFSTLEIQRTEQGDSAMYLCASSPGQRNTEAFFGQGTRLTVV.

The chain employs TRBV4-1 and TRBJ2-6, with TRBD1 matching 7 bases. Germline-derived CDR1 and CDR2 are MGHRA and YSYEKL. CDR3 length: 17 residues. V lost 6 bases and J lost 4; bases outside the gene matches: 12. CDR3 coding DNA: TGCGCCAGCAGTCGCAACGGCAGGGGGTCCGGGGCCAACGTCCTGACTTTC. Residues: CASSRNGRGSGANVLTF.

The rearrangement links TRBV15 to TRBJ2-5; the D gene is possibly TRBD2 (5 bases). This CDR3 comprises 17 residues. Trimming cost V 0 bases and J 3 bases, with 17 bases left between them. Germline CDR1 LNHNV, CDR2 YYDKDF (reference sequence). CDR3 nucleotides: TGTGCCACCAGCAGAGATGATAACTTCCGGCGGGAAGAGACCCAGTACTTC. This sequence encodes CATSRDDNFRREETQYF.

As concerns this clone: A read error may produce the germline difference seen at one junction end. The CDR3 DNA reads as TGTGCCAGCAGGGAAGGGAGAGCCAATTCACCCCTCCACTTT. Amino acid sequence: CASREGRANSPLHF. The chain uses TRBV2 and TRBJ1-6; D is unclear. CDR1 and CDR2 from the germline V gene are SNHLY and FYNNEI. The CDR3 length is 14 residues.

The chain employs TRBV12-3 or TRBV12-4 and TRBJ1-2; TRBD1 aligns across 9 bases. With 6 bases clipped from V and 8 bases from J, the junction kept 7 bases outside the gene matches. This CDR3 is 13 amino acids long. CDR3 sequence (DNA): TGTGCCAGCAGGGGACAGGGTTGGGGCGGCTACACCTTC. It codes for CASRGQGWGGYTF.

V usage is TRBV15 and J usage is TRBJ2-1, with a tentative D call TRBD2 (7 bases). Between the trimmed V and J ends, which lost 0 bases and 5 bases, there was a span of 11 bases. Per germline, CDR1 LNHNV and CDR2 YYDKDF (reference sequence). This CDR3 has 15 residues. CDR3 amino acids: CATSREGGGHNEQFF. The DNA for the CDR3 is TGTGCCACCAGCAGAGAAGGGGGGGGACACAATGAGCAGTTCTTC.